What follows is one TCR beta chain and its context. The CDR3 covers 16 residues. Germline V gene lookup returns CDR1 SGDLS and CDR2 YYNGEE. The V and J ends lost 2 bases and 2 bases respectively, with 11 bases between them. These data belong to a study of blood T cell repertoires in COVID-19. About the research overall: Researchers got acute and convalescent COVID-19 samples from the United States, Italy and Spain. In each case, the material was cDNA or gDNA derived from T cells, B-cell-depleted T cells, or PBMCs.

Sequencing was performed with immunoSEQ multiplex PCR; in TCRdb, only in-frame clones are kept and a portion is missing. Found here are about 160,000 clones, approximately 85% of them singletons; the top ten hold about 1%. Sample: peripheral blood. The clonotype was recovered from a man between 40 and 49 years old with acute or convalescent COVID-19. This sequence joins TRBV9 and TRBJ1-6, with D perhaps matching TRBD1 (5 bases). CDR3 loop: CASSVGQSTYNSPLHF. Here the CDR3 DNA reads TGTGCCAGCAGCGTTGGACAATCAACCTATAATTCACCCCTCCACTTT.